This T cell receptor (beta chain) was captured in a study of blood T cell repertoires in COVID-19. Study-wide context: T cells, B-cell-depleted T cells, or PBMCs provided the cDNA or gDNA that served as material.

Generated by immunoSEQ multiplex PCR, the TCRdb table keeps only in-frame clones and is missing some. Of 140,000 to 150,000 clones in the sample, 85% were seen once. This clone was detected once. Germline CDR1 SNHLY, CDR2 FYNNEI. The CDR3 spans 15 residues. Trimming cost V 4 bases and J 0 bases; bases outside gene matches: 4. Living in about two dozen US areas, the participants were between about 18 and 100 years of age. Cohorts were determined from participant-reported clinical history. The source of this sequence is a woman in her thirties or forties who had recovered from COVID-19. The material sequenced was PBMCs or T cells enriched from blood (not recorded which). The rearrangement joins TRBV2 to TRBJ2-7, with 9 bases aligning to TRBD2. This CDR3 reads CASSALAGDSYEQYF. The CDR3 DNA follows: TGTGCCAGCAGTGCCTTAGCGGGGGACTCCTACGAGCAGTACTTC.